The 17 T cell receptor beta chains reported below all come from one sample, sequenced in a study. One entry per CDR3 protein, called by TCRdb with MiXCR from the RT-PCR reads. The data contain about 680,000 distinct CDR3 sequences, 12% to 15% of them singletons. Material for sequencing was memory CD4+ T cells from blood. The receptors here all came from a female donor in good health, serving as a healthy control.

This clonotype turned up a few times. The chain links TRBV7-3 to TRBJ1-1; no reliable D call. This CDR3 is built from 13 residues. CDR1 SGHTA and CDR2 FQGTGA come from the germline V gene. Trimming removed 0 bases from V and 10 bases from J, with 12 bases in between. DNA of the CDR3: TGTGCCAGCAGCTTAACCGGGTCCGGACTAGCTTTCTTT. Its translation is CASSLTGSGLAFF.

Remarks on this clonotype: Mismatch with germline at one junction end may stem from a read error. The chain uses TRBV30 and TRBJ1-5; tentative D call: TRBD1 (5 bases). The CDR3 sequence is 15 residues long. Germline V gene lookup returns CDR1 GTSNPN and CDR2 SVGIG (reference sequence). The CDR3 reads CAWSIPLGPGQHQHF. The DNA of the CDR3 is TGTGCCTGGAGTATACCCCTAGGGCCGGGGCAGCACCAGCATTTT.

The V and J genes are TRBV7-3 and TRBJ1-6, with a weak D call TRBD1 (5 bases). V gave up 2 bases and J gave up 8 bases, with 7 bases separating them. The CDR3 length is 13 residues. Germline assignment: CDR1 SGHTA and CDR2 FQGTGA. As DNA, the CDR3 is TGTGCCAGCAGCTTATCACAGGATTCACCCCTCCACTTT. This gives the protein CASSLSQDSPLHF.

This clonotype occurred many times. This chain connects TRBV5-1 to TRBJ1-5; 7 nucleotides match TRBD1. The CDR3 totals 16 residues. The trim removed 4 bases at V and 2 bases at J, leaving 9 bases unmatched. Per germline, CDR1 SGHRS and CDR2 YFSETQ. CDR3 in DNA: TGCGCCAGCAGCCCAGGATCCACAGGGGGCAATCAGCCCCAGCATTTT. Protein product: CASSPGSTGGNQPQHF. Filled out from reference TRBV5-1 and TRBJ1-5, the complete variable domain reads KAGVTQTPRYLIKTRGQQVTLSCSPISGHRSVSWYQQTPGQGLQFLFEYFSETQRNKGNFPGRFSGRQFSNSRSEMNVSTLELGDSALYLCASSPGSTGGNQPQHFGDGTRLSIL.

This clonotype was counted at least ten times. V gene TRBV6-5 combines with J gene TRBJ1-4; no clear D gene. This CDR3 contains 15 residues. Per germline, CDR1 MNHEY and CDR2 SVGAGI. Between the trimmed V and J ends, which lost 0 bases and 8 bases, there was a span of 13 bases. CDR3 residues: CASSYSRGPSEKLFF. In DNA form, the CDR3 reads TGTGCCAGCAGTTACTCTCGGGGTCCGTCCGAAAAACTGTTTTTT.

This chain connects TRBV12-3 or TRBV12-4 to TRBJ1-5, with TRBD1 identical over 7 bases. This CDR3 region has 15 residues. With 2 bases clipped from V and 6 bases from J, the junction kept 7 bases outside the gene matches. CDR3 sequence (DNA): TGTGCCAGCAGTTTAAGGACAGGCTCGGCTCAGCCCCAGCATTTT. Its translation: CASSLRTGSAQPQHF.

This clonotype was counted between two and nine times. V gene TRBV20-1 combines with J gene TRBJ2-3; 9 nucleotides match TRBD2. The length of the CDR3 is 15 residues. The ends lost 5 bases at V and 5 bases at J; junction bases unmatched: 11. In germline, CDR1 is DFQATT, CDR2 SNEGSKA (reference sequence). CDR3: CSAASGSGRRDTQYF. In DNA form, the CDR3 reads TGCAGTGCTGCCTCGGGGAGCGGGAGGAGAGATACGCAGTATTTT.

This clonotype was seen a handful of times. This rearrangement joins TRBV4-3 to TRBJ2-2; D ambiguous. The CDR3 extends over 14 amino acids. Looked up from germline, CDR1 is LGHNA and CDR2 is YSLEER. The V end lost 5 bases, the J end lost 4 bases, and 11 bases lay between the germline ends. Here the CDR3 reads CASSKLEVTGELFF. The CDR3 DNA reads TGCGCCAGCAGCAAGCTAGAAGTCACCGGGGAGCTGTTTTTT.

This clonotype came up a few times. The CDR3 sequence: CASRRGQGFNYGYTF. DNA for the CDR3: TGTGCCAGCAGGCGGGGACAGGGATTCAACTATGGCTACACCTTC. The chain uses TRBV27 and TRBJ1-2; 9 bases agree with TRBD1. Unmatched junction bases numbered 7, after V lost 6 bases and J lost 2 bases. Germline V gives CDR1 MNHEY, CDR2 SMNVEV (reference sequence). The CDR3 runs to 15 residues.

J is TRBJ1-5 and V is TRBV27, with TRBD1 matching over 7 bases. The J segment lost 5 bases and the V segment lost 6 bases, leaving 7 bases of the junction unmatched. CDR1 and CDR2 from the germline V gene are MNHEY and SMNVEV (reference sequence). This CDR3 region has 14 residues. The DNA of the CDR3 is TGTGCCAGCAGCAGAACTGACAGGGATCAGCCCCAGCATTTT. This codes for CASSRTDRDQPQHF.

The table lists this clonotype with a few counts. This rearrangement joins TRBV20-1 to TRBJ2-7; tentative D call: TRBD2 (6 bases). CDR3 length: 12 residues. The V end was cut by 6 bases, the J end by 2 bases, with 11 bases between. From germline, CDR1 is DFQATT and CDR2 SNEGSKA (reference sequence). The DNA of the CDR3 is TGCAGTGCCGCGGCGGGACCCTACGAGCAGTACTTC. Translation: CSAAAGPYEQYF.

The chain employs TRBV4-2 and TRBJ2-7; the match to TRBD2 covers 11 bases. Germline V gene data show CDR1 as LGHNA and CDR2 as YNFKEQ. The ends lost 0 bases at V and 6 bases at J; junction bases unmatched: 7. This CDR3 has 16 residues. CDR3 region: CASSQDLTSGTVEQYF. CDR3 coding DNA: TGTGCCAGCAGCCAAGATTTGACTAGCGGGACCGTCGAGCAGTACTTC.

This clonotype appeared a few times. The chain is built from TRBV27 and TRBJ2-1; 11 bases map to TRBD2. Germline trimming cut 6 bases from V and 2 bases from J; bases unmatched to any gene: 6. The CDR3 spans 16 residues. Germline V CDR1 and CDR2: MNHEY, SMNVEV (reference sequence). CDR3 sequence reads: CASRDLAGGTYNEQFF. The CDR3 region has the DNA TGTGCCAGCAGGGACCTAGCGGGAGGTACCTACAATGAGCAGTTCTTC.

The table lists this clonotype with many counts. The V and J genes are TRBV27 and TRBJ1-1; 8 bases map to TRBD1. The V gene end was trimmed by 8 bases and the J gene end by 1 base; junction bases not matched to a gene: 9. The CDR3 covers 15 residues. The germline V gene encodes CDR1 MNHEY and CDR2 SMNVEV (reference sequence). The CDR3 sequence is CASQVTGVWNTEAFF. In nucleotides, the CDR3 is TGTGCCAGCCAGGTGACAGGGGTTTGGAACACTGAAGCTTTCTTT.

The J gene is TRBJ2-1, the V gene TRBV7-2; D not certain. CDR3 size: 13 residues. Germline V lookup: CDR1 SGHTA, CDR2 FQGNSA. V was clipped by 0 bases and J by 7 bases, with 7 bases between them. Here the CDR3 reads CASSLALSNEQFF. The CDR3, as DNA: TGTGCCAGCAGCTTAGCGTTGTCGAATGAGCAGTTCTTC.

This sequence joins TRBV7-2 and TRBJ2-7; 12 nucleotides match TRBD2. The CDR3 loop spans 16 amino acids. CDR1 and CDR2 (germline): SGHTA, FQGNSA. With V trimmed by 5 bases and J by 3 bases, 8 bases remained unmatched. CDR3 sequence (DNA): TGTGCCAGCAGCCTCCGGACTAGCGGGAATAGCTACGAGCAGTACTTC. Translation: CASSLRTSGNSYEQYF.

The V call is TRBV6-6, the J call TRBJ1-1, with 7 nucleotides matching TRBD1. There are 14 residues in the CDR3. V dropped 6 bases and J dropped 5; count of bases not matched to a gene: 9. The germline V gene encodes CDR1 MNHNY and CDR2 SVGAGI (reference sequence). CDR3 sequence (DNA): TGTGCCAGCAGATCAGCGGACAGGCAAACTGAAGCTTTCTTT. It is translated as CASRSADRQTEAFF.